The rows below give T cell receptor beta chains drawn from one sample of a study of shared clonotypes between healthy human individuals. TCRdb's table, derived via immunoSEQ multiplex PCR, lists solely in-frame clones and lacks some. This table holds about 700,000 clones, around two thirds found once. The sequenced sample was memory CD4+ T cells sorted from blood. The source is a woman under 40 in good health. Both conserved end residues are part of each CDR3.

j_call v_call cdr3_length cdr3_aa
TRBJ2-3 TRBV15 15 CATSRTRTGADTQYF
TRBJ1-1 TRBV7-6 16 CASSLGPGVLHGTAFF
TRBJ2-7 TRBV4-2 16 CASSQVTGTSGGEQYF
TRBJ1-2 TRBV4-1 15 CASSQDHGTGYGYTF
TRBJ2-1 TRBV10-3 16 CAISTLAGGSYNEQFF
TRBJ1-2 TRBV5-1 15 CASSTLQQTGLGYTF
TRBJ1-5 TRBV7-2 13 CASSLSGDGPQHF
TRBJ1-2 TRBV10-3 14 CAIGGTVNYYGYTF
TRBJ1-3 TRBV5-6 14 CASSLGSTGNTIYF
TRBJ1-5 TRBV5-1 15 CASSSRPNGGQPQHF
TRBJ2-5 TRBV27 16 CASSPTGLAGAETQYF
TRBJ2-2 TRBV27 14 CASVGTSGTGELFF
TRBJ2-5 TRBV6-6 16 CASSYSIRPRQETQYF
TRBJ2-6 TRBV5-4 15 CASGTGGVGANVLTF
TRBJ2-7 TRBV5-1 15 CASSLLLADYYEQYF
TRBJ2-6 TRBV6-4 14 CASEENPGANVLTF
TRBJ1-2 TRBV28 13 CASSLAGMTGYTF
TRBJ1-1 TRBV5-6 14 CASSLFQGRTEAFF
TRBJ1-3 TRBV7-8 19 CASSLLLGPTDSPGNTIYF
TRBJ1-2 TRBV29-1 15 CSVEDAVKGAAGYTF
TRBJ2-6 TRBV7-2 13 CASSLAGANVLTF
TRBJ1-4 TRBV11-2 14 CASSLGGAREKLFF
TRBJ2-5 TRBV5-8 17 CASSLLTGPAPQETQYF
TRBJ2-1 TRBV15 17 CATSRGTFGLNLNEQFF
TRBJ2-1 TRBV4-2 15 CASSPQRDSYNEQFF
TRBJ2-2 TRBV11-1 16 CASSPRRGRAVGELFF
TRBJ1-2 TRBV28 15 CASSLGGPSNYGYTF
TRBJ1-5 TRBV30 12 CAWSASGGPQHF
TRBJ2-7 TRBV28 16 CASSSLGQGVTYEQYF
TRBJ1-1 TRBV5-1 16 CASSFGDRGMNTEAFF
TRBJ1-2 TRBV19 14 CASSSRGEGYGYTF
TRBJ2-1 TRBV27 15 CASSLIPSSYNEQFF
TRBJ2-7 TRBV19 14 CASSHRDRVNEQYF
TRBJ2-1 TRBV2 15 CASSVAGASYNEQFF
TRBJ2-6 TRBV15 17 CATSREGRGSGANVLTF
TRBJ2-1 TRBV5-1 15 CASSSTSLRHDEQFF
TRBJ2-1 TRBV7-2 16 CASSYPERGEYNEQFF
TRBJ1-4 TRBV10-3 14 CAIRAGTTNEKLFF
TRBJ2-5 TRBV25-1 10 CASSGQTQYF
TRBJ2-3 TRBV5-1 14 CASSLGTRTDTQYF
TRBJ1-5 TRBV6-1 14 CATSDRSVDQPQHF
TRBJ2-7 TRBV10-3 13 CATGQGMAYEQYF
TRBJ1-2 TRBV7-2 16 CASSPYLTGGSNGYTF
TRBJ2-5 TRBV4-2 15 CASSQEVKGGETQYF
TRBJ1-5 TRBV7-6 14 CASSQTGGNQPQHF
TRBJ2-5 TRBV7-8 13 CATTGTSGETQYF
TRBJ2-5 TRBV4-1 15 CASSQRQGAAETQYF
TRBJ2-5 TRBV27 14 CASSRWAVEETQYF
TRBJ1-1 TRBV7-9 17 CASSLDIPGGMNTEAFF
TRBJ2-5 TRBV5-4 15 CASSLRAGGGETQYF